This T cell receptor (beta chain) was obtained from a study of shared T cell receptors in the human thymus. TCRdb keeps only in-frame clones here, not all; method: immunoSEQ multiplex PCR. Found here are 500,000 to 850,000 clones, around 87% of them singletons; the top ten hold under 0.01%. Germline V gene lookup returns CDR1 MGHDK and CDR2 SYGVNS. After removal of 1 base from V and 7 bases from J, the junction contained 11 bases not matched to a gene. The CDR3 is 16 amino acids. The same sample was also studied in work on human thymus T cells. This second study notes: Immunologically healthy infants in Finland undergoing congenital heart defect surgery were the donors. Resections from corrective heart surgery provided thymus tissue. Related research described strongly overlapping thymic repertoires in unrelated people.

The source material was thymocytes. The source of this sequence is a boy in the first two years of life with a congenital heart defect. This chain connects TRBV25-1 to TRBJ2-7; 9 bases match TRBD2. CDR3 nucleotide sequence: TGTGCCAGCAGTGAATCCCGGGTAGCGGGAGTTCGGGAGCAGTACTTC. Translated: CASSESRVAGVREQYF.